The rows below give T cell receptor beta chains drawn from one sample of a study of radiation and T cells in renal cell carcinoma. The method was immunoSEQ multiplex PCR; TCRdb's version includes in-frame clones alone and lacks a portion of them. The sample includes about 77,000 clones, less than 90% of them seen just once. The sequences come from blood, collected from a patient whose treatment included radiotherapy and nephrectomy. These receptors were collected from a woman in her fifties or sixties with renal cell carcinoma. Both conserved end residues are part of each CDR3. The D gene is left open where the match is weak. For some rows the clone size is stated as once, few or many, or as a class when expanded; others skip it.

J: TRBJ2-1
D: .
size: .
V: TRBV5-4
DNA: TGTGCCACCGTCCGTGGGTCCTCCTACAATGAGCAGTTCTTC
CDR3: CATVRGSSYNEQFF

J: TRBJ1-5
D: TRBD1
size: once
V: TRBV10-3
DNA: TGTGCCATCAGTGAGACAGGGGGCAATCAGCCCCAGCATTTT
CDR3: CAISETGGNQPQHF

J: TRBJ2-7
D: .
size: .
V: TRBV28
DNA: TGTGCCAGCGGCCCATTGGGGTTCTACGAGCAGTACTTC
CDR3: CASGPLGFYEQYF

J: TRBJ2-7
D: TRBD2
size: .
V: TRBV4-2
DNA: TGTGCCAGCAGAGCGGGGGAATCCTACGAGCAGTACTTC
CDR3: CASRAGESYEQYF

J: TRBJ2-1
D: .
size: .
V: TRBV15
DNA: TGTGCCACCAGCCGCGGACAGTTTCTAAATGAGCAGTTCTTC
CDR3: CATSRGQFLNEQFF

J: TRBJ2-2
D: TRBD2
size: .
V: TRBV5-4
DNA: TGTGCCAGCAGCCCGGGACTAGGAGTCTCCGGGGAGCTGTTTTTT
CDR3: CASSPGLGVSGELFF

J: TRBJ2-1
D: TRBD1
size: .
V: TRBV2
DNA: TGTGCCAGCAGGGACAGGGCCTACAATGAGCAGTTCTTC
CDR3: CASRDRAYNEQFF

J: TRBJ2-7
D: .
size: .
V: TRBV5-1
DNA: TGCGCCAGCAGCTTGAATTGGGATTCATACGAGCAGTACTTC
CDR3: CASSLNWDSYEQYF

J: TRBJ1-5
D: .
size: .
V: TRBV28
DNA: TGTGCCAGCAGACAGGGACTCTCAGCCCAGCATTTT
CDR3: CASRQGLSAQHF

J: TRBJ2-7
D: .
size: .
V: TRBV2
DNA: TGTGCCAGCAAGACGCGGCAGCCTATTCCGCCCTACGAGCAGTACTTC
CDR3: CASKTRQPIPPYEQYF

J: TRBJ1-4
D: .
size: .
V: TRBV19
DNA: TGTGCCAGTAGTCCGCAGACCGGGACCGAAAAACTGTTTTTT
CDR3: CASSPQTGTEKLFF

J: TRBJ2-3
D: .
size: .
V: TRBV13
DNA: TGTGCCAGCTCCCCGGGTGGCCACAGGAGCACAGATACGCAGTATTTT
CDR3: CASSPGGHRSTDTQYF

J: TRBJ2-1
D: .
size: once
V: TRBV13
DNA: TGTGCCAGCAGCTTGGCCGGTTTGCAGGGTTACGATGAGCAGTTCTTC
CDR3: CASSLAGLQGYDEQFF

J: TRBJ1-1
D: .
size: .
V: TRBV28
DNA: TGTGCCAGCAGTACGGGGTCCAACACTGAAGCTTTCTTT
CDR3: CASSTGSNTEAFF

J: TRBJ2-5
D: TRBD1
size: .
V: TRBV5-4
DNA: TGTGCCAGCAGCTTGGGGGGGAGACAGGGGCCCCAAGAGACCCAGTACTTC
CDR3: CASSLGGRQGPQETQYF

J: TRBJ1-3
D: .
size: .
V: TRBV5-6
DNA: TGTGCCAGCAGCCCCCGTTTAGGGTTTGGAAACACCATATATTTT
CDR3: CASSPRLGFGNTIYF

J: TRBJ2-2
D: .
size: few
V: TRBV7-9
DNA: TGTGCCAGCAGCTTAGCACCGGAGCTGTTTTTT
CDR3: CASSLAPELFF

J: TRBJ2-1
D: TRBD2
size: .
V: TRBV9
DNA: TGTGCCAGCAGTTTTAGCGGTCTAGCGGGGGGTGAGCAGTTCTTC
CDR3: CASSFSGLAGGEQFF

J: TRBJ1-4
D: .
size: .
V: TRBV9
DNA: TGTGCCAGCAGCGTATGGATCGGGGGGAGTGAAAAACTGTTTTTT
CDR3: CASSVWIGGSEKLFF

J: TRBJ2-3
D: .
size: .
V: TRBV7-2
DNA: TGTGCCAGCAGCCCTGTTACAGGAAGCACAGATACGCAGTATTTT
CDR3: CASSPVTGSTDTQYF